This T cell receptor beta chain appears in the sequencing data of a study of Graves' ophthalmopathy and Graves' hyperthyroidism. Of note for this clonotype: Its cognate antigen is unknown.

RNA transcripts provided the template for amplifying TCR beta CDR3 regions. First-round RT-PCR with HTBI primers preceded a second-round multiplex PCR. TCRdb re-called the multiplex PCR reads with MiXCR, one entry per CDR3 protein. Here the sample spans about 210,000 distinct CDR3 sequences, approximately 29% being singletons. The CDR3 contains 13 residues. The V segment lost 8 bases and the J segment 5 bases; nucleotides outside the gene matches: 9. Germline V gives CDR1 MDHEN, CDR2 SYDVKM. The authors isolated PBMCs from 9.5 to 10 ml of fresh peripheral blood. Findings and caveats of the study: Stable hyperthyroidism and ophthalmopathy were told apart by a 13-signature model, which achieved almost 90% sensitivity and roughly 80% specificity. Thyroid clonotypes that were expanded above 0.001 frequency mostly also appeared in blood.

The clonotype comes from a man aged 50-60 years with Graves' ophthalmopathy. Specimen: peripheral blood. V is TRBV28 and J is TRBJ2-7, with 7 bases that match TRBD1. The DNA of the CDR3 is TGTGCCAGCGCTACAGGGGCTTGGGACGAGCAGTACTTC. Its translation is CASATGAWDEQYF.